The 19 T cell receptor beta chains reported below all come from one sample, sequenced in a study of metastatic and nonmetastatic thyroid tumors. Through MiXCR, TCRdb re-clonotyped the PCR reads. Of around 35,000 clones detected, 17% appear once; the ten largest clones hold about 4.6%. Ahead of thyroid surgery, no patient had received treatment of any kind. Sequenced sample: blood. The receptor set was obtained from a female donor with papillary thyroid cancer or a benign thyroid nodule (not recorded which). Some clones in this sample may be carry-over from other donors' samples.

Ten or more counts support this clone. The chain employs TRBV7-3 and TRBJ2-1; 11 nucleotides line up with TRBD2. With V trimmed by 5 bases and J by 4 bases, 13 bases remained unmatched. This CDR3 has 18 residues. In germline, CDR1 is SGHTA, CDR2 FQGTGA. CDR3 region: CASSLQSSGRESYNEQFF. The CDR3 nucleotides read TGTGCCAGCAGCCTACAAAGTAGCGGGAGGGAATCTTACAATGAGCAGTTCTTC.

This clone was recorded at least ten times. V and J are TRBV20-1 and TRBJ2-2, with TRBD1 matching over 7 bases. The V gene's germline CDR1 is DFQATT and CDR2 SNEGSKA (reference sequence). This CDR3 is 17 amino acids long. After removal of 5 bases from V and 0 bases from J, the junction contained 12 bases not matched to a gene. This chain's CDR3 is CSAADRVKSTNTGELFF. Here the CDR3 DNA reads TGCAGTGCTGCCGACAGGGTCAAGTCTACGAACACCGGGGAGCTGTTTTTT.

This clone was counted at least ten times. The gene calls are TRBV19 and TRBJ2-1; D gene unclear. The CDR3 is made up of 13 amino acids. The V end was cut by 5 bases, the J end by 9 bases, with 14 bases between. Germline V gene data show CDR1 as LNHDA and CDR2 as SQIVND (reference sequence). CDR3 nucleotide sequence: TGTGCCAGTAGTGCCGCTATTAAGGGTGAGCAGTTCTTC. Amino acids: CASSAAIKGEQFF.

This clone appeared many times. The rearrangement joins TRBV20-1 to TRBJ1-2, with 8 bases that match TRBD1. The CDR3 covers 12 residues. CDR1 and CDR2 (germline): DFQATT, SNEGSKA (reference sequence). Written as DNA, the CDR3 is TGCAGCGCCGACAGGGGAGACTATGGCTACACCTTC. It encodes CSADRGDYGYTF.

The chain uses TRBV30 and TRBJ2-7; 8 bases fit TRBD2. CDR3 length equals 14 residues. CDR1 GTSNPN and CDR2 SVGIG come from the germline V gene (reference sequence). Germline trimming cut 4 bases from V and 2 bases from J; bases unmatched to any gene: 7. In DNA form, the CDR3 reads TGTGCCTGGAATGTGGGCGGGAGGACCTACGAGCAGTACTTC. Translating gives CAWNVGGRTYEQYF.

This clone has ten or more counts. The rearrangement joins TRBV11-2 to TRBJ2-7; D ambiguous. CDR3 length equals 14 residues. The V end lost 1 base, the J end lost 0 bases, and 7 bases lay between the germline ends. CDR1 and CDR2 (germline): SGHAT, FQNNGV. The DNA of the CDR3 is TGTGCCAGCAGCTTAGCGCGGAGCTCCTACGAGCAGTACTTC. It translates to CASSLARSSYEQYF.

The table lists this clone with many counts. The genes are TRBV28 and TRBJ1-4; D ambiguous. The CDR3 sequence is 13 residues long. Germline V gene sequence: CDR1 MDHEN, CDR2 SYDVKM. V lost 6 bases, J lost 4 bases, and 9 bases lay in between. The CDR3 protein is CASRERFNEKLFF. The CDR3 nucleotides are TGTGCCAGCAGAGAAAGGTTTAATGAAAAACTGTTTTTT.

On this clone itself: No conserved phenylalanine or tryptophan is present at the end of the CDR3, so a read error is the likely explanation. V gene TRBV7-9 combines with J gene TRBJ2-5; possibly TRBD2 for D (6 bases). With 7 bases removed from V and 5 bases from J, the gap between germline ends came to 17 bases. Germline values: CDR1 SEHNR, CDR2 FQNEAQ (reference sequence). This CDR3 is built from 14 residues. The CDR3 protein is CASTGAGKEETQYV. The DNA of the CDR3 is TGTGCCAGCACCGGGGCGGGAAAGGAGGAGACCCAGTACGTC.

This clone was seen repeatedly, ten times or more. The J gene is TRBJ2-3, the V gene TRBV4-2; D remains ambiguous. Germline CDR1 reads LGHNA; CDR2 reads YNFKEQ. The CDR3 consists of 16 residues. Trimming left V 4 bases short and J 6 bases short, with 20 bases between. The CDR3: CASSPVSGRRTDTQYF. The DNA for the CDR3 is TGTGCCAGCAGCCCCGTATCCGGCCGACGGACGGATACGCAGTATTTT.

This clone is medium-sized by share. The chain joins TRBV18 to TRBJ1-1; possibly TRBD1 for D (6 bases). The CDR3 sequence is 17 residues long. Germline values: CDR1 KGHSH, CDR2 LQKENI. Trimming cost V 6 bases and J 0 bases, with 20 bases left between them. In nucleotides, the CDR3 is TGTGCCAGCTCCCTAAGTCGTGAGACAGGACTGAACACTGAAGCTTTCTTT. It codes for CASSLSRETGLNTEAFF.

This clone was counted at least ten times. V is TRBV7-3 and J is TRBJ2-7; D might be TRBD1 (5 bases). The V gene lost 1 base and the J gene lost 2 bases, with 12 bases spanning the gap. The CDR3 consists of 15 residues. In germline, CDR1 is SGHTA, CDR2 FQGTGA. The CDR3 loop reads CASSLNSGPTYEQYF. The DNA of the CDR3 is TGTGCCAGCAGCTTAAATTCAGGGCCCACCTACGAGCAGTACTTC.

A remark on this clone: A much larger clone is a single base away; this may be a read error. This sequence joins TRBV6-2 or TRBV6-3 and TRBJ2-4; no definite D call. The germline gives CDR1 MNHEY, CDR2 SVGEGT. This CDR3 has 14 residues. The germline V and J ends were trimmed by 3 bases and 10 bases, with 16 bases remaining between them. Here the CDR3 DNA reads TGTGCCAGCAGTTATGTTGCAGATGATGAGATTCAGTACTTC. It codes for CASSYVADDEIQYF.

Many counts were recorded for this clone. This chain links TRBV27 with TRBJ1-5; tentative D call: TRBD1 (5 bases). The CDR3 extends over 19 amino acids. V was cut by 1 base and J by 0 bases, with 19 bases left in between. The germline gives CDR1 MNHEY, CDR2 SMNVEV (reference sequence). The CDR3 loop reads CASSLLRWGRGDSNQPQHF. The DNA for the CDR3 is TGTGCCAGCAGTTTATTGCGTTGGGGACGGGGAGATAGCAATCAGCCCCAGCATTTT.

This clone has a count of ten or more. The chain links TRBV27 to TRBJ2-1; possible D gene TRBD2, 6 bases. The germline V gene encodes CDR1 MNHEY and CDR2 SMNVEV (reference sequence). This CDR3 has 17 amino acids. Trimming shortened V by 6 bases and J by 5 bases, and 23 bases separated the two germline ends. The CDR3 region has the DNA TGTGCCAGCAGACCCACGTACGAGGGACTGGAAGACAATGAGCAGTTCTTC. Encoded protein: CASRPTYEGLEDNEQFF.

As to this clone: It may be a read error: a sequence one base away is much more abundant. This chain uses TRBV28 with TRBJ2-3, with D perhaps matching TRBD1 (6 bases). Germline V CDR1 and CDR2: MDHEN, SYDVKM. This CDR3 spans 18 amino acids. The V end was cut by 5 bases, the J end by 0 bases, with 21 bases between. This CDR3 is CASSQRQVPDLSTDTQYF. Written as DNA, the CDR3 is TGTGCCAGCAGTCAAAGACAGGTTCCCGACCTTAGCACAGATACGCAGTATTTT.

This clone was counted many times. The chain uses TRBV5-1 and TRBJ1-3; D gene ambiguous. Germline loops: CDR1 SGHRS, CDR2 YFSETQ. The CDR3 consists of 16 residues. Trimming removed 0 bases at V and 0 bases at J, with 10 bases between. CDR3 sequence: CASSLGVVNSGNTIYF. DNA for the CDR3: TGCGCCAGCAGCTTGGGAGTGGTCAACTCTGGAAACACCATATATTTT.

This clone was seen ten or more times. This chain connects TRBV5-1 to TRBJ2-2; no reliable D call. The germline CDR1 and CDR2 sequences are SGHRS and YFSETQ. The V gene lost 1 base and the J gene lost 1 base, with 8 bases spanning the gap. The CDR3 runs 15 residues. CDR3 bases: TGCGCCAGCAGCTTGTCCCCAGGGAACACCGGGGAGCTGTTTTTT. Protein sequence: CASSLSPGNTGELFF.

There are many counts of this clone. The V call is TRBV25-1, the J call TRBJ1-1; D unresolved. Germline V CDR1 and CDR2: MGHDK, SYGVNS. CDR3 size: 12 residues. Trimming left V 7 bases short and J 5 bases short, with 11 bases between. This chain's CDR3 is CASKGMTTEAFF. CDR3 in DNA: TGTGCCAGCAAAGGTATGACGACTGAAGCTTTCTTT.

This clone was seen a few times. The chain recombines TRBV28 with TRBJ2-7; D uncertain. Germline V gene data show CDR1 as MDHEN and CDR2 as SYDVKM. The CDR3 is 15 residues long. V was clipped by 6 bases and J by 2 bases, with 17 bases between them. The CDR3 DNA sequence: TGTGCCAGCAGCTTACTATCGGTAGTTACCTACGAGCAGTACTTC. Translation: CASSLLSVVTYEQYF. Filled out from reference TRBV28 and TRBJ2-7, the complete variable domain reads DVKVTQSSRYLVKRTGEKVFLECVQDMDHENMFWYRQDPGLGLRLIYFSYDVKMKEKGDIPEGYSVSREKKERFSLILESASTNQTSMYLCASSLLSVVTYEQYFGPGTRLTVT.